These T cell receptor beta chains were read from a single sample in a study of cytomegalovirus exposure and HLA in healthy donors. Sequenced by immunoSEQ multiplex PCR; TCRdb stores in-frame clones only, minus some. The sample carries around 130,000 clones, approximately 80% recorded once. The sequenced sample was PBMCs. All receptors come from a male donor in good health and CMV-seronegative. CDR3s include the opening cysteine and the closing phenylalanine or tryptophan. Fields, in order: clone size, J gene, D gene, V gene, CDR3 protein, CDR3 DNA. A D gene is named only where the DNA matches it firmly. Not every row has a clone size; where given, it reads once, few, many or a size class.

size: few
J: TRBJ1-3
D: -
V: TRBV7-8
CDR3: CASSLAPRTIAGNTIYF
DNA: TGTGCCAGCAGCTTGGCACCTAGGACAATTGCTGGAAACACCATATATTTT

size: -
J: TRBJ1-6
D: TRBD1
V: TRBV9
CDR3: CASSVAGGANSPLHF
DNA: TGTGCCAGCAGCGTAGCAGGGGGCGCAAATTCACCCCTCCACTTT

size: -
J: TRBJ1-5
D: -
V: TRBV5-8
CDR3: CASSYQGMHQPQHF
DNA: TGTGCCAGCAGTTACCAGGGGATGCATCAGCCCCAGCATTTT

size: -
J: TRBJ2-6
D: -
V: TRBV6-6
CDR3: CASNPPGSGANGLTF
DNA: TGTGCCAGCAACCCACCCGGCTCTGGGGCCAACGGCCTGACTTTC

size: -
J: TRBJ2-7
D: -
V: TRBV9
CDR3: CASSPRELTAYEQYF
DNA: TGTGCCAGCAGCCCTAGAGAGCTGACGGCCTACGAGCAGTACTTC

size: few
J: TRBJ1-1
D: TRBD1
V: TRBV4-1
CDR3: CASRFITGQGGTEAFF
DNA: TGCGCCAGCAGATTTATAACGGGACAGGGAGGAACTGAAGCTTTCTTT

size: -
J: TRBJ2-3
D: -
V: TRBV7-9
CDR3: CASSPRDTSTDTQYF
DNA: TGTGCCAGCAGCCCCCGGGACACTAGCACAGATACGCAGTATTTT

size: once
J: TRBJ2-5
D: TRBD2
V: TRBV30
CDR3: CAWSVQLAGPETQYF
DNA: TGTGCCTGGAGTGTACAACTAGCGGGGCCAGAGACCCAGTACTTC

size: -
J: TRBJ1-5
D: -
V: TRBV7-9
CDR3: CSSSSWDIGNQPQHF
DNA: TGTTCCAGCAGCTCCTGGGACATTGGCAATCAGCCCCAGCATTTT

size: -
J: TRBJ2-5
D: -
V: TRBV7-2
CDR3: CASSPLGRGEETQYF
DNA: TGTGCCAGCAGCCCGTTGGGCAGGGGGGAAGAGACCCAGTACTTC

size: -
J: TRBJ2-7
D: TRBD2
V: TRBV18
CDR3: CASSPPGLRGGRSYEQYF
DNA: TGTGCCAGCTCACCACCGGGTTTAAGAGGCGGGAGGAGCTACGAGCAGTACTTC

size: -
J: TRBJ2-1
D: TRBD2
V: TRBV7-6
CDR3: CASSPGVAGGPINEQFF
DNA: TGTGCCAGCAGCCCGGGGGTAGCGGGAGGGCCGATCAATGAGCAGTTCTTC

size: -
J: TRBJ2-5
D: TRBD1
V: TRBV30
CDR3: CAWGSGQGGGETQYF
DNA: TGTGCCTGGGGGTCGGGACAGGGGGGGGGTGAGACCCAGTACTTC

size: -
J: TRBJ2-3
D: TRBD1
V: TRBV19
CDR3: CATWDRRTTDTQYF
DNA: TGTGCCACCTGGGACAGAAGGACGACAGATACGCAGTATTTT

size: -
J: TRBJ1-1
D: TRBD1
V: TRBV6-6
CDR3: CASRHMDRVDTEAFF
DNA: TGTGCCAGCAGACACATGGACAGGGTGGACACTGAAGCCTTCTTT

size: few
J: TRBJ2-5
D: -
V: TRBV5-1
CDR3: CASSLVGQYQETQYF
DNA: TGCGCCAGCAGCTTGGTAGGACAGTACCAAGAGACCCAGTACTTC

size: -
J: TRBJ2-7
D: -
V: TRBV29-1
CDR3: CSVEERLLGGGFHEQYF
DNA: TGCAGCGTTGAAGAACGTTTATTGGGGGGAGGATTCCACGAGCAGTACTTC

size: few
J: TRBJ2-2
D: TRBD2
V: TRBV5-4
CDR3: CASTSGTSGPNTGELFF
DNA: TGTGCCAGCACCTCCGGGACTAGCGGACCGAACACCGGGGAGCTGTTTTTT

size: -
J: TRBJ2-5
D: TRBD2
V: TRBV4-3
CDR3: CASSQAARGGQETQYF
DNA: TGCGCCAGCAGCCAAGCCGCACGGGGGGGGCAAGAGACCCAGTACTTC

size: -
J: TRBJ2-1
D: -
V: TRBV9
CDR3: CASSRDFNEQFF
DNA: TGTGCCAGCAGCCGGGACTTCAATGAGCAGTTCTTC

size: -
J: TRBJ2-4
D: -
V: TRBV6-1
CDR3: CASSEGAIQYF
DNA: TGTGCCAGCAGTGAGGGGGCCATTCAGTACTTC

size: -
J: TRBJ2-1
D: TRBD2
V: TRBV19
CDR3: CASRAGTSGRNEQFF
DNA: TGTGCCAGTCGAGCAGGGACTAGCGGGAGAAATGAGCAGTTCTTC

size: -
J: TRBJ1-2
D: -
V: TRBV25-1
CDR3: CASQSSYGYTF
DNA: TGTGCCAGCCAGTCGTCCTATGGCTACACCTTC

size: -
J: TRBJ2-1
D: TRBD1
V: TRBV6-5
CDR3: CASSYSTGQVYNEQFF
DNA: TGTGCCAGCAGTTACTCGACGGGACAGGTCTACAATGAGCAGTTCTTC

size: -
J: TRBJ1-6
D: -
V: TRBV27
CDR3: CASSLGRSNSPLHF
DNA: TGTGCCAGCAGTTTAGGGCGTTCAAACTCACCCCTCCACTTT

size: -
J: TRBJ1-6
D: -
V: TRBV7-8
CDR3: CASSTRTPQDINSPLHF
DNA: TGTGCCAGCAGCACCCGGACCCCACAGGATATTAATTCACCCCTCCACTTT

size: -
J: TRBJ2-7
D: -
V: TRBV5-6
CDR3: CASIVRVPYEQYF
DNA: TGTGCCAGCATTGTCCGGGTCCCCTACGAGCAGTACTTC

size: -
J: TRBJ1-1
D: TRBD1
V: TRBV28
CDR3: CASRIRTGGYTEAFF
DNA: TGTGCCAGCAGGATTCGGACAGGGGGGTACACTGAAGCTTTCTTT

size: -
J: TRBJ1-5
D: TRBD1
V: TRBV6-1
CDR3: CASSEDGTGLQPQHF
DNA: TGTGCCAGCAGTGAGGACGGGACAGGGTTGCAGCCCCAGCATTTT

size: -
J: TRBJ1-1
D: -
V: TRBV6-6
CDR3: CASSFPGVGNTEAFF
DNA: TGTGCCAGCAGTTTTCCGGGGGTGGGGAACACTGAAGCTTTCTTT

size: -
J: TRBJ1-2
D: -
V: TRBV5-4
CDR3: CASSLRTAPSNYGYTF
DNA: TGTGCCAGCAGCTTGAGGACAGCCCCTTCTAACTATGGCTACACCTTC

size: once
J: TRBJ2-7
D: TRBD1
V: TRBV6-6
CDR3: CASSRTGTETYEQYF
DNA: TGTGCCAGCAGCCGGACTGGGACAGAGACCTACGAGCAGTACTTC

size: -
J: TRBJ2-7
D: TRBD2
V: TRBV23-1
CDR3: CPYGRTVKVNEQYF
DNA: TGCCCTTACGGGAGGACGGTTAAAGTGAACGAGCAGTACTTC

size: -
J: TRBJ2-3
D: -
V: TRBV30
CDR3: CAWSRYTDTQYF
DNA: TGTGCCTGGAGCAGATACACAGATACGCAGTATTTT

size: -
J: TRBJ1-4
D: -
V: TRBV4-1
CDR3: CASSQIPRVGDATNEKLFF
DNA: TGCGCCAGCAGCCAAATACCCAGAGTTGGAGATGCAACTAATGAAAAACTGTTTTTT

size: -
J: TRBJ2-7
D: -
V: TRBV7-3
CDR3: CASSLRQGGEQYF
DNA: TGTGCCAGCAGCTTGCGGCAGGGAGGCGAGCAGTACTTC

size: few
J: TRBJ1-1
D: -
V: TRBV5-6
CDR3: CASSFPMNTEAFF
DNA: TGTGCCAGCAGCTTCCCCATGAACACTGAAGCTTTCTTT

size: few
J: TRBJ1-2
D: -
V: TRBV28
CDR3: CASSSFQGSYGYTF
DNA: TGTGCCAGCAGTTCGTTTCAGGGATCCTATGGCTACACCTTC

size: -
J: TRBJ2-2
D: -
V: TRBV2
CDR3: CASSARTTNTGELFF
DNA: TGTGCCAGCAGTGCGAGGACTACGAACACCGGGGAGCTGTTTTTT

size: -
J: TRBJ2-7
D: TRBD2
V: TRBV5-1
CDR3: CASSLGTSGGTEQYF
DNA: TGCGCCAGCAGCTTGGGGACTAGCGGGGGGACCGAGCAGTACTTC

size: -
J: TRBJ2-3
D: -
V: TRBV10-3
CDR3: CAISEWGADTQYF
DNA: TGTGCCATCAGTGAGTGGGGGGCAGATACGCAGTATTTT

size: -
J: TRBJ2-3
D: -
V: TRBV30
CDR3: CAWGPSLDTQYF
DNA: TGTGCCTGGGGCCCGTCATTGGATACGCAGTATTTT

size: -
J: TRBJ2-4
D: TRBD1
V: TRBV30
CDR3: CAWSHRGTKNSQYF
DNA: TGTGCCTGGAGTCACAGGGGAACCAAAAACAGTCAGTACTTC

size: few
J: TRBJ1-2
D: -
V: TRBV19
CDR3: CASNLQGYYGYTF
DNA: TGTGCCAGCAACCTACAGGGCTACTATGGCTACACCTTC

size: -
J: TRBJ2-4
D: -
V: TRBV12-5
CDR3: CASGLDVGSQYF
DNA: TGTGCTAGTGGTTTGGACGTGGGCAGTCAGTACTTT

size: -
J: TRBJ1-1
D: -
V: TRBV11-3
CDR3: CASSLVAGTKAFF
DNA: TGTGCCAGCAGCTTAGTGGCGGGAACGAAGGCTTTCTTT

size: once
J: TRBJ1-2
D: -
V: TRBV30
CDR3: CAWSRTAVSTF
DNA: TGTGCCTGGAGTAGGACAGCGGTTAGCACCTTC